This TCR beta chain was sequenced during a study of control samples from healthy donors and cancer patients. With V trimmed by 3 bases and J by 2 bases, 2 bases remained unmatched. The CDR3 length is 15 residues. Germline V gives CDR1 MGHRA, CDR2 YSYEKL. Assay: immunoSEQ multiplex PCR; the TCRdb copy retains only in-frame clones and omits some. Here the sample spans some 130,000 clones, over 85% being singletons. The chain uses TRBV4-1 and TRBJ2-2; TRBD2 matches 8 bases. The clonotype originates from a young man in good health. Sequencing used blood. CDR3 sequence: CASSHRGGNTGELFF. As DNA, the CDR3 is TGCGCCAGCAGCCACCGGGGGGGAAACACCGGGGAGCTGTTTTTT.